Only a few counts were recorded for the clone carrying this T cell receptor beta chain. Its antigen remains unidentified. TCRdb independently ran MiXCR on the reads; one entry per CDR3 protein. The table lists hundreds of thousands of distinct CDR3 sequences, 15% to 20% of them singletons. The data originate from a study of T cell repertoires in cytomegalovirus infection. Background on the study: Matching HLA type and CMV infection were both indicated by public TCR beta signatures.

Study-level points and caveats: Ex vivo, HLA-C-restricted CMV-specific TCR beta clonotypes prevailed over the rest of the response.

Trimming cost V 6 bases and J 3 bases; bases outside gene matches: 7. Germline assignment: CDR1 SGHTA and CDR2 FQGNSA. The CDR3 length is 14 residues. The sample consisted of PBMCs. This receptor was taken from a human donor in good health (CMV status not recorded). Some clones in this sample may be carry-over from other donors' samples. The chain uses TRBV7-2 and TRBJ2-7, with 8 bases that match TRBD2. CDR3 loop: CASSRWTSSYEQYF. The CDR3 nucleotides are TGTGCCAGCAGTCGTTGGACTAGCAGCTACGAGCAGTACTTC.